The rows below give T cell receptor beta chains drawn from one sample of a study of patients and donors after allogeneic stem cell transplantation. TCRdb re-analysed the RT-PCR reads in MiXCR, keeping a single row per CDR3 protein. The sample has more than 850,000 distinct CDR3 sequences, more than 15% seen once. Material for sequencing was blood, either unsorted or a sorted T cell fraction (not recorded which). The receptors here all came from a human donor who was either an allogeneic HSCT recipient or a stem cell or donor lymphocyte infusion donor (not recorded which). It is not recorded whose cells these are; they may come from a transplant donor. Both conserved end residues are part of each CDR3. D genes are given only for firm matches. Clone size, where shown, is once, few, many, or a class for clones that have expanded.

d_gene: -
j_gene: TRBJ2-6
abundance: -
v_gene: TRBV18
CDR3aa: CASSPANVLTF
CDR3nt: TGTGCCAGCTCTCCGGCCAACGTCCTGACTTTC

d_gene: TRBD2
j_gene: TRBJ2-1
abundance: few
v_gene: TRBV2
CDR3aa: CASRGARGAGGNEQFF
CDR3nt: TGTGCCAGCAGGGGGGCAAGAGGAGCGGGAGGAAATGAGCAGTTCTTC

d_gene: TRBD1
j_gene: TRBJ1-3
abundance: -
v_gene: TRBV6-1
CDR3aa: CASSHTGTGTGNTIYF
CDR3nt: TGTGCCAGCAGTCACACCGGGACAGGGACTGGAAACACCATATATTTT

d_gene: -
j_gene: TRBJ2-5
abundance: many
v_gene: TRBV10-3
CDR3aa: CAISESMAAEETQYF
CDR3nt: TGTGCCATCAGTGAAAGCATGGCTGCCGAAGAGACCCAGTACTTC

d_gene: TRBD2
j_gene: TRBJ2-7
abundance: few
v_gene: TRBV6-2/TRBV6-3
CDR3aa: CASSSFGLAEIYEQYF
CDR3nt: TGTGCCAGCTCTTCCTTTGGACTAGCGGAGATCTACGAGCAGTACTTC

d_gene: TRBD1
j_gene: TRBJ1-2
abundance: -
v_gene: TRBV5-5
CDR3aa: CTSSPQGQYGYTF
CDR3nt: TGTACCAGCAGCCCACAGGGGCAGTATGGCTACACCTTC

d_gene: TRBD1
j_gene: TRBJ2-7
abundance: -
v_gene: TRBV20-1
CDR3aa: CSARGLQGVSYEQYF
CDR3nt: TGCAGTGCTAGAGGATTGCAGGGGGTTTCCTACGAGCAGTACTTC

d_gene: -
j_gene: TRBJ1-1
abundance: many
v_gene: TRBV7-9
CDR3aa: CASSRMNTEAFF
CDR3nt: TGTGCCAGCAGCAGAATGAACACTGAAGCTTTCTTT

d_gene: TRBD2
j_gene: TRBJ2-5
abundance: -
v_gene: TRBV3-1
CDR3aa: CASSSAREGETQYF
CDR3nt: TGTGCCAGCAGCTCGGCTAGGGAGGGAGAGACCCAGTACTTC

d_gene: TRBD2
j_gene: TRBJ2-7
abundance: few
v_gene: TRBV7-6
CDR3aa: CASRSIAGATYEQYF
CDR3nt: TGTGCCAGCAGATCGATAGCGGGGGCTACCTACGAGCAGTACTTC

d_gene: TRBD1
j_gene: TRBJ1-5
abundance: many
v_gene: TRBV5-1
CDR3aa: CASSPGGTGNQPQHF
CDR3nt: TGCGCCAGCAGCCCAGGGGGTACGGGCAATCAGCCCCAGCATTTT

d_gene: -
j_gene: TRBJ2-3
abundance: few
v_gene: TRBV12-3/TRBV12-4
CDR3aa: CASSLGPSGLDTQYF
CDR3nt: TGTGCCAGCAGTTTAGGACCCAGCGGGCTAGATACGCAGTATTTT

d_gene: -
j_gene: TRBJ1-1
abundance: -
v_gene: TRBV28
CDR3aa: CASRPGSLKEAFF
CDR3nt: TGTGCCAGCAGACCGGGCTCACTTAAAGAAGCTTTCTTT

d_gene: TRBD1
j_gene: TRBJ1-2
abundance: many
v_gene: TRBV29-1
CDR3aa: CSVVGQGANGYGYTF
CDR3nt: TGCAGCGTTGTGGGACAGGGGGCGAACGGCTATGGCTACACCTTC

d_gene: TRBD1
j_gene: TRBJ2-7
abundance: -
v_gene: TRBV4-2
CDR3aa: CASSQALGTGHLGTYEQYF
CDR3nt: TGTGCCAGCAGCCAAGCGTTGGGGACAGGACATCTAGGAACCTACGAGCAGTACTTC

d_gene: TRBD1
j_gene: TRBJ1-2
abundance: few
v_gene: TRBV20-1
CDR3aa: CSASKTGASVYGYTF
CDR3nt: TGCAGTGCTAGCAAAACAGGGGCATCGGTCTATGGCTACACCTTC

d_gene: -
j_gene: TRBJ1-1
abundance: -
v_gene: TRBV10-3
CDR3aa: CAINRKNTEAFF
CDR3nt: TGTGCCATCAATAGGAAGAACACTGAAGCTTTCTTT

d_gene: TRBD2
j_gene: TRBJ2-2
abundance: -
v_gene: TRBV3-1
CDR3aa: CASSHPSGREDTGELFF
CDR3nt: TGTGCCAGCAGCCACCCCAGCGGGAGAGAGGACACCGGGGAGCTGTTTTTT

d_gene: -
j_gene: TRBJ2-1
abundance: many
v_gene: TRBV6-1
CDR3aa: CASRGTPLDEQFF
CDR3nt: TGTGCCAGCAGGGGGACTCCACTGGATGAGCAGTTCTTC

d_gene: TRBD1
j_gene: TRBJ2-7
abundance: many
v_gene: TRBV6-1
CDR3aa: CASSKDRVSREQYF
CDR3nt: TGTGCCAGCAGTAAAGACAGGGTCTCACGCGAGCAGTACTTC

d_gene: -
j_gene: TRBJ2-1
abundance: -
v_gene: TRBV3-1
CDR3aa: CASSQDTNLRDEQFF
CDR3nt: TGTGCCAGCAGCCAAGATACGAACCTGAGGGATGAGCAGTTCTTC

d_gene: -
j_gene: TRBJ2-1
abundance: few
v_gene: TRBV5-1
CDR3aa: CASSIRGLPPDEQFF
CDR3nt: TGCGCCAGCAGCATACGGGGTCTCCCCCCCGATGAGCAGTTCTTC

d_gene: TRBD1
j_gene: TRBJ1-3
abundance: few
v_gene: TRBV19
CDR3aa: CASSLQGMDSGNTIYF
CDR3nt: TGTGCCAGTAGTTTACAGGGGATGGACTCTGGAAACACCATATATTTT

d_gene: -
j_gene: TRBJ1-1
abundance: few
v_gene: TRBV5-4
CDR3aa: CAGGRGSTEAFF
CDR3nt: TGTGCAGGCGGCCGGGGGAGTACTGAAGCTTTCTTT

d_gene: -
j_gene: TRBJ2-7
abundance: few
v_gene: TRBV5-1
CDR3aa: CASSPQGRGAYEQYF
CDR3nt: TGCGCCAGCAGCCCCCAGGGGAGGGGAGCCTACGAGCAGTACTTC

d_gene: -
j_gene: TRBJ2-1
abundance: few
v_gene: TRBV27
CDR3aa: CASSFSEPYNEQFF
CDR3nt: TGTGCCAGCAGTTTTTCGGAACCCTACAATGAGCAGTTCTTC

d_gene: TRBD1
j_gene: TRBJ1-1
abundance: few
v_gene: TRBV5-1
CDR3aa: CASSLVRDRGLEAFF
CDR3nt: TGCGCCAGCAGCTTGGTTCGGGACAGGGGACTTGAAGCTTTCTTT

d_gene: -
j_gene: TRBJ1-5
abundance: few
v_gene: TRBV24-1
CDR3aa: CATSDARGGQPQHF
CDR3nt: TGTGCCACCAGTGACGCCAGGGGAGGACAGCCCCAGCATTTT

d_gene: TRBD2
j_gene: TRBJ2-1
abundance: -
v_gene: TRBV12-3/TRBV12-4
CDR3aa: CASYLGLAGYNEQFF
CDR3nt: TGTGCCAGCTATCTCGGTCTAGCGGGTTACAATGAGCAGTTCTTC

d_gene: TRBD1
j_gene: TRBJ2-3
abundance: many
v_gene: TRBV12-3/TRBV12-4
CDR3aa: CASRPWTGGLTDTQYF
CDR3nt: TGTGCCAGCAGACCATGGACAGGGGGTCTCACAGATACGCAGTATTTT

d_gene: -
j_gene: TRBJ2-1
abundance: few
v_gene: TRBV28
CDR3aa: CASSRLSGDSYNEQFF
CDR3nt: TGTGCCAGCAGCCGACTCAGCGGAGACTCCTACAATGAGCAGTTCTTC

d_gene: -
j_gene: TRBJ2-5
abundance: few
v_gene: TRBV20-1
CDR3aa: CSARDMPSVQETQYF
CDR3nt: TGCAGTGCTAGAGATATGCCCTCCGTCCAAGAGACCCAGTACTTC

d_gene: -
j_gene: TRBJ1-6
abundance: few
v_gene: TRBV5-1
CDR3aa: CASSTFGPDSPLHF
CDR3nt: TGCGCCAGCAGCACCTTCGGGCCGGATTCACCCCTCCACTTT

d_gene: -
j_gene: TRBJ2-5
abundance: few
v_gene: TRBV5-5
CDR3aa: CASSYSTGKETQYF
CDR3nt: TGTGCCAGCAGCTACTCTACAGGAAAAGAGACCCAGTACTTC

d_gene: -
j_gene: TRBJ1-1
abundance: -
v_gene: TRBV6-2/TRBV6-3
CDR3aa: CASSYNMALNTEAFF
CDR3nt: TGTGCCAGCAGTTACAACATGGCCTTGAACACTGAAGCTTTCTTT

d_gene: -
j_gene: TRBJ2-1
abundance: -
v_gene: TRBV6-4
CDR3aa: CASSDSSGLSYNEQFF
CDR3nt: TGTGCCAGCAGTGACTCGAGCGGGCTCTCCTACAATGAGCAGTTCTTC

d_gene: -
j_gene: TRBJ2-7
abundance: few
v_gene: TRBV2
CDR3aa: CASSESGSTSYEQYF
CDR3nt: TGTGCCAGCAGTGAATCAGGGTCTACCTCCTACGAGCAGTACTTC

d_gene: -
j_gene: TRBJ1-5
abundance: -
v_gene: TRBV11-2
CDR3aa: CASSSHPSNQPQHF
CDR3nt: TGTGCCAGCAGCTCCCACCCTAGCAATCAGCCCCAGCATTTT

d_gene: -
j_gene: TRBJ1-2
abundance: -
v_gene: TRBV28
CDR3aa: CAGANHNYGYTF
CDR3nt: TGTGCCGGAGCCAATCATAACTATGGCTACACCTTC

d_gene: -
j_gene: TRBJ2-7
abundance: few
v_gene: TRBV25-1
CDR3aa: CASSELSRVSEQYF
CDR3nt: TGTGCCAGCAGTGAATTGAGCAGGGTCAGCGAGCAGTACTTC

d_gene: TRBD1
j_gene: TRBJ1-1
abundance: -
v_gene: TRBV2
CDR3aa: CASSGTGTLMNTEAFF
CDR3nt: TGTGCCAGCAGTGGGACAGGGACACTCATGAACACTGAAGCTTTCTTT

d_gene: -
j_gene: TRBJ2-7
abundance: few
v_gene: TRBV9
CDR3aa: CASSVGSGPYEQYF
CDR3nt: TGTGCCAGCAGCGTAGGCAGCGGACCTTACGAGCAGTACTTC

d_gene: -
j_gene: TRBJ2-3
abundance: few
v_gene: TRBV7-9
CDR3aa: CASSYRDTPRTDTQYF
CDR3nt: TGTGCCAGCAGTTATCGGGACACTCCTCGCACAGATACGCAGTATTTT

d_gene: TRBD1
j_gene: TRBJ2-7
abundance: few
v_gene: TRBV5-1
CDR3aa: CASSLRTGGDPEQYF
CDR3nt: TGCGCCAGCAGCTTGCGGACAGGGGGCGACCCCGAGCAGTACTTC

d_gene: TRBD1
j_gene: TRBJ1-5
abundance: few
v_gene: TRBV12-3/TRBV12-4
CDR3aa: CASSLRDRKLYSNQPQHF
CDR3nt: TGTGCCAGCAGTTTACGGGACAGAAAACTTTATAGCAATCAGCCCCAGCATTTT

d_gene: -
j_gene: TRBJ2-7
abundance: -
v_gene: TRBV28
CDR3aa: CASKGSGEQYF
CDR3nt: TGTGCCAGCAAAGGGTCGGGGGAGCAGTACTTC

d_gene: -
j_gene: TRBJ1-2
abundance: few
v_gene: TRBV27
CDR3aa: CASSLYQGQGYTF
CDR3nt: TGTGCCAGCAGTTTATACCAGGGTCAAGGCTACACCTTC

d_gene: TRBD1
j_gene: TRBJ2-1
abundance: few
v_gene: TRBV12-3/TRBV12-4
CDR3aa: CASSFRDRGRYEQFF
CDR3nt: TGTGCCAGCAGTTTCCGGGACAGGGGGCGCTATGAGCAGTTCTTC

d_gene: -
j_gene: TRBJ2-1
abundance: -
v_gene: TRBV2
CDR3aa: CASAPRSQSNEQFF
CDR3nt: TGTGCCAGCGCCCCACGGTCTCAGAGCAATGAGCAGTTCTTC

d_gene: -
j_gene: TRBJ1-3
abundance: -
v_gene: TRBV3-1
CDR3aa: CASSHLSRRNSGNTIYF
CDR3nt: TGTGCCAGCAGCCATCTTTCGAGGCGGAATTCTGGAAACACCATATATTTT

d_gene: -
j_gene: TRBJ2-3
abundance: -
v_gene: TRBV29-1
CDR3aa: CSPGTACSVDTQYF
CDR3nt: TGCAGCCCTGGGACGGCTTGTTCAGTTGATACGCAGTATTTT

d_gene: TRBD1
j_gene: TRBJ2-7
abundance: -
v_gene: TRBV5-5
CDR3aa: CASSASAPRGPTSYEQYF
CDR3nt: TGTGCCAGCAGCGCGAGCGCTCCAAGGGGGCCAACCTCCTACGAGCAGTACTTC

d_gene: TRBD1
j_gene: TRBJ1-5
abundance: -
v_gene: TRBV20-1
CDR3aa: CSAHRTGTGRGQPQHF
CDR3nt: TGCAGTGCTCACCGTACCGGGACAGGGCGAGGTCAGCCCCAGCATTTT

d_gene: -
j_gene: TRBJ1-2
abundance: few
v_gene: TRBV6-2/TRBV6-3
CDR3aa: CASSRQGKGYTF
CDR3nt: TGTGCCAGCAGCCGTCAGGGGAAAGGCTACACCTTC

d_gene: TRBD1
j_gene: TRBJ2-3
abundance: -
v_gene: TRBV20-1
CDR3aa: CSARGTGSTDTQYF
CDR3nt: TGCAGTGCTAGGGGGACAGGAAGCACAGATACGCAGTATTTT